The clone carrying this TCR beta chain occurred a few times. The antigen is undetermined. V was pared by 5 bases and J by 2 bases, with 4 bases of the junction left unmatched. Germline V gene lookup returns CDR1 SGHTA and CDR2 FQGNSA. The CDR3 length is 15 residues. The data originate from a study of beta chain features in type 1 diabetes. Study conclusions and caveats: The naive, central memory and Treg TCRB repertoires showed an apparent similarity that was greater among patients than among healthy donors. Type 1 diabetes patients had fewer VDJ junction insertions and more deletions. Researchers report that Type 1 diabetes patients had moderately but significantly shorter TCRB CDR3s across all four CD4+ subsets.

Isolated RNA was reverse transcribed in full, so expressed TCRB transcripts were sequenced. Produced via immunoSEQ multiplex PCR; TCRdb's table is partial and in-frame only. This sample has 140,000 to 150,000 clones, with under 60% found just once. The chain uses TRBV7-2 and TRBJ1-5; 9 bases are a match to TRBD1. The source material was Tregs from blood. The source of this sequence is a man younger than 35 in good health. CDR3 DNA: TGTGCCAGCAGCAAACGGACAGGGGGCAATCAGCCCCAGCATTTT. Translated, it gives CASSKRTGGNQPQHF.